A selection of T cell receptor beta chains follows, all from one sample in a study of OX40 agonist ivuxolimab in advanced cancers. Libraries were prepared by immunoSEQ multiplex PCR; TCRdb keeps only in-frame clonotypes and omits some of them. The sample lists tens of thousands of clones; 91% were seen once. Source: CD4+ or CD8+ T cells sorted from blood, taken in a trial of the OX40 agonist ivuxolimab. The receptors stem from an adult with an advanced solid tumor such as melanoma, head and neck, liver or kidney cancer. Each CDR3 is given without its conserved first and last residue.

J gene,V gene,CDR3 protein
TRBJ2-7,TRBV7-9,ASSLASASYEQY
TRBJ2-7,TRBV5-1,ASSLVFYGGSGSEQY
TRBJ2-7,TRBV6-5,ASTDSYEQY
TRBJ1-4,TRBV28,ASRENRGLATNEKLF
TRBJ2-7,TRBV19,ASSLGLGYEQY
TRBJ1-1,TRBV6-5,ASSYGGTEAF
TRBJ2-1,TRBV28,ASSFDFSSYNEQF
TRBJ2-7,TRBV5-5,ASSLVPGQVEQY
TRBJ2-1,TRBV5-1,ASSLLASYNEQF
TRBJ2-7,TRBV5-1,ASSLVSSGGSYEQY
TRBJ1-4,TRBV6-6,ASLGLGKLF
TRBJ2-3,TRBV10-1,ASSESGGDTQY
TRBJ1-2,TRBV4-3,ASSQQGAAGGYT
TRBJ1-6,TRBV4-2,ASSQAGLGAEDNSPLH
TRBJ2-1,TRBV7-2,ASSGAVGGETYNEQF
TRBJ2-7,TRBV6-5,ASKLTSLAYEQY